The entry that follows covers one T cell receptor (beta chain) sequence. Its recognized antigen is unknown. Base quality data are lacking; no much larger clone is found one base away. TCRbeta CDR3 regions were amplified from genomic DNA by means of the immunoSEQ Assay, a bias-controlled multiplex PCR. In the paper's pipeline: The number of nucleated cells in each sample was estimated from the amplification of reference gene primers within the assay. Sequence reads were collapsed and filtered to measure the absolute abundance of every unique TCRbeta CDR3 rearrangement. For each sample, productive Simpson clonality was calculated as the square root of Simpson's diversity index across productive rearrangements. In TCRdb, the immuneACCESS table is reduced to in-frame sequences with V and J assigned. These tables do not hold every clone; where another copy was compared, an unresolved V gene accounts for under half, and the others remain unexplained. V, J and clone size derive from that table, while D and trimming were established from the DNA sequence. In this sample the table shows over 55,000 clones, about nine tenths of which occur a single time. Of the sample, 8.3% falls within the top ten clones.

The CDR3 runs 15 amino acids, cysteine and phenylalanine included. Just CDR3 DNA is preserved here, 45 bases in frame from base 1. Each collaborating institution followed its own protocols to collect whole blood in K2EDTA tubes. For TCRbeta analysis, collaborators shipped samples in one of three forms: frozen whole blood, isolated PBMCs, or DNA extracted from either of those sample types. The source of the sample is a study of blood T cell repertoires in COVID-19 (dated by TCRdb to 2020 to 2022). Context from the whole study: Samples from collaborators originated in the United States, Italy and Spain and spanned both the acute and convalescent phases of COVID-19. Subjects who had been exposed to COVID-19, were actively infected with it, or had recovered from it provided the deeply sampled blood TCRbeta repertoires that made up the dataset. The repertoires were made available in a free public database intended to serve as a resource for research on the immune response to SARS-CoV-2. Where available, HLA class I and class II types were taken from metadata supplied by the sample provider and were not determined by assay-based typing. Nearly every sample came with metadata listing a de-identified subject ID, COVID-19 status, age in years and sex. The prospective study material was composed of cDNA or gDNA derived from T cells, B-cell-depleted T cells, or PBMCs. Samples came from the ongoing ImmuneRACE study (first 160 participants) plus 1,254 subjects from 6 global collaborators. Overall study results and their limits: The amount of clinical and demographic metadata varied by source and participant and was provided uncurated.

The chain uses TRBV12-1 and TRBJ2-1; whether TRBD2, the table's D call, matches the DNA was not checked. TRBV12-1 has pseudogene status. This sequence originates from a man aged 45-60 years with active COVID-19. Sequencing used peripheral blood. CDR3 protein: CASSSRENPYNEQFF. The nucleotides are TGTGCCAGCAGCTCCCGGGAGAATCCCTACAATGAGCAGTTCTTC.